The 21 T cell receptor beta chains presented below share a single source sample, sequenced in a study of cytomegalovirus exposure and HLA in healthy donors. The PCR contained 60 Vbeta and 13 Jbeta primers. Libraries were prepared by immunoSEQ multiplex PCR; TCRdb keeps only in-frame clonotypes and omits some of them. The data hold 150,000 to 200,000 clones, with around 85% observed a single time. Sequencing was performed on PBMCs. The origin of the receptors is a man aged 18 to 30 in good health and CMV-seropositive.

The genes are TRBV7-2 and TRBJ2-4, with 9 bases identical to TRBD1. V was clipped by 5 bases and J by 2 bases; unmatched bases: 10. The CDR3 sequence is 17 residues long. CDR1 is SGHTA, CDR2 FQGNSA, per germline. CDR3: CASSPPDRGTTKNIQYF. CDR3 in DNA: TGTGCCAGCAGCCCACCCGACAGGGGGACAACCAAAAACATTCAGTACTTC.

The chain's CDR3 is CASSKIQGGGANTGELFF. CDR3 bases: TGTGCCAGCAGCAAGATACAGGGGGGAGGAGCGAACACCGGGGAGCTGTTTTTT. This chain joins TRBV21-1 and TRBJ2-2; the table's TRBD1 call for D was not verified on the DNA. TRBV21-1 is a known pseudogene. CDR3 length equals 18 residues.

The rearrangement links TRBV5-6 to TRBJ2-3; D possibly corresponds to TRBD1 (6 bases). The germline CDR1 and CDR2 sequences are SGHDT and YYEEEE. The V gene lost 0 bases and the J gene lost 4 bases, with 15 bases spanning the gap. The CDR3 extends over 16 amino acids. CDR3 sequence reads: CASSLANREGADTQYF. DNA of the CDR3: TGTGCCAGCAGCTTGGCTAACAGGGAAGGTGCAGATACGCAGTATTTT.

This clone was seen a single time. CDR3 nucleotides: TGCGCCAGCAGCTTGCCCAATCAGGTTACTGAAGCTTTCTTT. Its protein product is CASSLPNQVTEAFF. This chain uses TRBV5-1 with TRBJ1-1; D unresolved. The CDR3 sequence is 14 residues long. Deletions cut 1 base from V and 5 bases from J, with 12 bases between. Germline V CDR1 and CDR2: SGHRS, YFSETQ.

The chain carries TRBV19 and TRBJ2-2; D is possibly TRBD1 (6 bases). There are 14 residues in the CDR3. Trimming took 8 bases from V and 7 from J, leaving 17 bases between them. Germline V lookup: CDR1 LNHDA, CDR2 SQIVND (reference sequence). CDR3 in amino acids: CASVGQLESGELFF. As DNA, the CDR3 is TGTGCCAGTGTCGGACAGCTTGAGAGCGGGGAGCTGTTTTTT.

V and J are TRBV7-9 and TRBJ1-4; D possibly corresponds to TRBD1 (5 bases). Germline lookup yields CDR1 SEHNR and CDR2 FQNEAQ (reference sequence). The CDR3 has 16 residues. The V end lost 2 bases, the J end lost 0 bases, and 10 bases lay between the germline ends. CDR3 residues: CASSLTRGSTNEKLFF. In DNA form, the CDR3 reads TGTGCCAGCAGCTTAACCCGGGGGTCAACTAATGAAAAACTGTTTTTT.

The chain carries TRBV7-9 and TRBJ2-3, with D possibly TRBD1 on 5 matching bases. Germline CDR1 is SEHNR and CDR2 is FQNEAQ (reference sequence). This CDR3 is 15 amino acids long. Trimming removed 2 bases at V and 0 bases at J, with 9 bases between. This chain's CDR3 is CASSLTGGSTDTQYF. Here the CDR3 DNA reads TGTGCCAGCAGCTTAACAGGTGGGAGCACAGATACGCAGTATTTT.

This clone was recorded a few times. The J gene is TRBJ1-4, the V gene TRBV9; D gene uncertain. Germline loops: CDR1 SGDLS, CDR2 YYNGEE. Trimming shortened V by 4 bases and J by 4 bases, and 14 bases separated the two germline ends. The CDR3 is made up of 15 amino acids. Here the CDR3 reads CASSPAGHHNEKLFF. DNA of the CDR3: TGTGCCAGCAGCCCCGCGGGTCATCATAATGAAAAACTGTTTTTT.

This chain connects TRBV6-5 to TRBJ1-2; 8 bases map to TRBD1. J was trimmed by 6 bases and V by 1 base; bases with no gene match: 10. Germline lookup yields CDR1 MNHEY and CDR2 SVGAGI. The CDR3 has 16 amino acids. CDR3 sequence (DNA): TGTGCCAGCAGTTACTTTTTGGCAGGGGGCATGGATGGCTACACCTTC. Translating gives CASSYFLAGGMDGYTF.

This chain links TRBV30 with TRBJ2-5; maybe TRBD1 (6 bases). Germline assignment: CDR1 GTSNPN and CDR2 SVGIG (reference sequence). This CDR3 region has 14 residues. With 3 bases removed from V and 0 bases from J, the gap between germline ends came to 11 bases. The CDR3 DNA sequence: TGTGCCTGGAGGCTGGGGGCGTACCAAGAGACCCAGTACTTC. Translating gives CAWRLGAYQETQYF.

The CDR3 DNA reads as TGTGCCAGCCCCAGGCTTCCATTTCCCCGGGAGCCAGATACGCAGTATTTT. This translates into CASPRLPFPREPDTQYF. The V and J genes are TRBV6-4 and TRBJ2-3; D possibly corresponds to TRBD2 (6 bases). CDR3 size: 17 residues. Germline lookup yields CDR1 MRHNA and CDR2 SNTAGT. V lost 8 bases and J lost 4, with 25 bases in between.

The V gene is TRBV10-3, the J gene TRBJ1-6, with D perhaps matching TRBD1 (6 bases). The CDR3 runs 13 residues. CDR1 is ENHRY, CDR2 SYGVKD, per germline. V was trimmed by 11 bases and J by 10 bases, leaving 18 bases between them. The CDR3 coding sequence is TGTGCCGCCCAAGGGACCACAGGGTCACCCCTCCACTTT. It encodes CAAQGTTGSPLHF.

The chain joins TRBV6-5 to TRBJ2-7; 7 positions match TRBD2. V was pared by 5 bases and J by 5 bases, with 9 bases of the junction left unmatched. The germline gives CDR1 MNHEY, CDR2 SVGAGI. This CDR3 is built from 14 residues. In nucleotides, the CDR3 is TGTGCCAGCAGTCCCCGACTAGCCACTGACGAGCAGTACTTC. It specifies CASSPRLATDEQYF.

The chain couples TRBV11-2 to TRBJ2-5, with 8 bases aligning to TRBD1. V lost 4 bases, J lost 11 bases, and 12 bases stayed unmatched. CDR1 and CDR2 from the germline V gene are SGHAT and FQNNGV. The CDR3 is 14 amino acids. The CDR3 here is CASSYRTGPWEQYF. The DNA of the CDR3 is TGTGCCAGCAGCTACCGGACAGGGCCGTGGGAGCAGTACTTC.

This sequence joins TRBV7-3 and TRBJ2-1, with D unresolved. Trimming cost V 1 base and J 6 bases, with 16 bases left between them. The length of the CDR3 is 16 residues. Germline loops: CDR1 SGHTA, CDR2 FQGTGA. For the CDR3, the DNA is TGTGCCAGCAGCTTAATGGCGGCAACCCTACCCAATGAGCAGTTCTTC. The encoded protein is CASSLMAATLPNEQFF.

Concerning this clone itself: The junction does not match germline at one end; this may be a read error. The CDR3 protein is CASSPLQPQNTIYF. CDR3 in DNA: TGTGCTAGCAGCCCGCTTCAACCACAAAACACCATATATTTT. The chain couples TRBV7-7 to TRBJ1-3; D uncertain. Per germline, CDR1 SSHAT and CDR2 FNYEAQ (reference sequence). CDR3 size: 14 residues.

The genes are TRBV12-5 and TRBJ2-3, with a possible D match to TRBD1 (5 bases). Germline CDR1 and CDR2: LGHNT and FRNRAP. The V gene lost 7 bases and the J gene lost 5 bases, with 7 bases spanning the gap. CDR3 length: 11 residues. CDR3 DNA sequence: TGTGCTAGTGAAGGGGTAGATACGCAGTATTTT. It specifies CASEGVDTQYF.

The V call is TRBV5-4, the J call TRBJ2-2, with D perhaps matching TRBD2 (7 bases). V was clipped by 3 bases and J by 1 base, with 19 bases between them. The CDR3 consists of 18 residues. The V gene's germline CDR1 is SGHNT and CDR2 YYREEE (reference sequence). CDR3 in DNA: TGTGCCAGCAGCTCCTTGGGGGGGCGACGCTTGAACACCGGGGAGCTGTTTTTT. Its translation is CASSSLGGRRLNTGELFF.

The V gene is TRBV9, the J gene TRBJ1-2, with 7 bases aligning to TRBD1. The CDR3 is 16 residues long. V lost 4 bases and J lost 8; bases outside the gene matches: 17. Germline CDR1 and CDR2: SGDLS and YYNGEE. CDR3 region: CASSRDEGAAARGYTF. The CDR3 DNA is TGTGCCAGCAGCCGGGACGAGGGGGCGGCAGCCAGAGGCTACACCTTC.

This chain joins TRBV11-3 and TRBJ1-1; no clear D. CDR3 length: 12 residues. Per germline, CDR1 SGHNT and CDR2 YENEEA. Trimming stripped 5 bases from V and 1 base from J, with 5 bases between. The CDR3 loop reads CASSGRNTEAFF. DNA of the CDR3: TGTGCCAGCAGCGGTAGGAACACTGAAGCTTTCTTT. The full variable domain, with the rest looked up from reference TRBV11-3 and TRBJ1-1, is EAGVVQSPRYKIIEKKQPVAFWCNPISGHNTLYWYLQNLGQGPELLIRYENEEAVDDSQLPKDRFSAERLKGVDSTLKIQPAELGDSAVYLCASSGRNTEAFFGQGTRLTVV.

This chain uses TRBV5-4 with TRBJ2-2, with 8 bases identical to TRBD1. The CDR3 extends over 17 amino acids. CDR1 and CDR2 from the germline V gene are SGHNT and YYREEE (reference sequence). After removal of 0 bases from V and 4 bases from J, the junction contained 8 bases not matched to a gene. CDR3 sequence reads: CASSLGGQGAFTGELFF. In nucleotides, the CDR3 is TGTGCCAGCAGCTTGGGCGGCCAGGGGGCGTTCACCGGGGAGCTGTTTTTT.